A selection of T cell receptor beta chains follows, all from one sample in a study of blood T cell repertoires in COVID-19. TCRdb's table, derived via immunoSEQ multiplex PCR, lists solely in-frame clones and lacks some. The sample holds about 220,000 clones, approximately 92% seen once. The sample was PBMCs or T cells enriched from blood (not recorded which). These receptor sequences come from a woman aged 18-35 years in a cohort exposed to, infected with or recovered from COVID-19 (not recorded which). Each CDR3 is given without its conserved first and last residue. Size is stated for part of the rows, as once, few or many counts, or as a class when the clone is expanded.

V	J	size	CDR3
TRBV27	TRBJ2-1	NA	ASSLRDRDNEQF
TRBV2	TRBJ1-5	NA	ASRLELWQPQH
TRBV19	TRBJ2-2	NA	ASSIGLAVNTGELF
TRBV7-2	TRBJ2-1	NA	ASSLRGSWNEQF
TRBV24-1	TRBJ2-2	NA	AGQGSPTGELF
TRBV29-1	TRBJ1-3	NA	SVDGAADSGNTIY
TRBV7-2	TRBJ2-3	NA	ASSLTSHTQY
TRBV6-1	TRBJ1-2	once	ASSEYYGTANYGYT
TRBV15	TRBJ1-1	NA	ATSRDTSEAF
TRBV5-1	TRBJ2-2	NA	ASSRGSLVNTGELF
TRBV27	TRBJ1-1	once	ASSLSGGITEAF
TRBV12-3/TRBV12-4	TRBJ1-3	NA	ASTISGNTIY
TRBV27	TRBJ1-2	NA	ASSPISRTGVGSNYGYT
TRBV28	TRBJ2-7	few	ASSTQGLVYEQY
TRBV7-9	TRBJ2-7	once	ASSLESVRGDYEQY
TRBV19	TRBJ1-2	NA	ASRNGRGTNYGYT
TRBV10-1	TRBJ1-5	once	ASKAPCANQPQH
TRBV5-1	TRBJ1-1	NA	ASSFGRNTEAF
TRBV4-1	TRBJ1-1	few	ASSPVGTGRSEAF
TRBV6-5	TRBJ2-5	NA	ASSYGQSETQY
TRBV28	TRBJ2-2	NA	ASSWAGTGELF
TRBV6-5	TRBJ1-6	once	ASKIREGSPLH
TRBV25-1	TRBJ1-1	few	ASSNPGTEAF
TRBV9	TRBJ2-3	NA	ASSATSLSTDTQY
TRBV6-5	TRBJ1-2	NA	ASSYSRAGRNGYT
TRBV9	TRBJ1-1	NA	ASSLGGSTEAF
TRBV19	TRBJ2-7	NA	ASSMGTSGVEQY
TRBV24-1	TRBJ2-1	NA	ATSDTRGGSGSASSYNEQF
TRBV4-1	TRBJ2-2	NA	ASSQDPTSNTGELF
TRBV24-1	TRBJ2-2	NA	ATSDPGQGGTGELF
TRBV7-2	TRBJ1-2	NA	ASSLVVLGGYGYT
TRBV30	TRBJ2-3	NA	AWSNSGSLTDTQY
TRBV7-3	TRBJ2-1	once	ASSLELAEYNEQF
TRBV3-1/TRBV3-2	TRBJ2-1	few	ASSQDPTEPNEQF
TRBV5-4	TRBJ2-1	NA	ASSFAAASYNEQF
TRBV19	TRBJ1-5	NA	ASSILAGANQPQH
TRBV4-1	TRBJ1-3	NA	ASSQRGLPTGGNTIY
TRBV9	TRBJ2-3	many	ASSVGTGGTDTQY
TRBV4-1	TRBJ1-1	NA	ASSHLLKPLSTEAF
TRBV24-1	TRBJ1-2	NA	ATSRDRAYGYT
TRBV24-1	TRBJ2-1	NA	ATSDLTSGVPYNEQF
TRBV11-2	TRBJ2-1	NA	ASSHRVEMGTNEQF
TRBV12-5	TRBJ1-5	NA	ASGLVLQPQH
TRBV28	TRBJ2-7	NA	ASSTKFGTGHSYEQY
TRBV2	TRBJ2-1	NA	ASTLLGGNSYNEQF
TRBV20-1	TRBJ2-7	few	SASTPTGEQY
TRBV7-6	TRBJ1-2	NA	ASSPPREGGDGYT
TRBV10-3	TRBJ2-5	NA	AISSDTGGQETQY